This TCR beta chain comes out of a study of a mutant IDH1 vaccine in newly diagnosed glioma. On the study more broadly: Vaccines were begun 4-6 weeks after radiotherapy alone, or with temozolomide cycles.

TCRdb's table, derived via immunoSEQ multiplex PCR, lists solely in-frame clones and lacks some. The sample holds around 24,000 clones, 70% to 85% seen once. This clone occurred once. Antigen unknown. Time point denoted: week 11, during vaccination. The content of each vaccine dose was 300 ug of mutant IDH1 20-mer peptide, and topical imiquimod accompanied it. The CDR3 contains 16 residues. The V and J ends lost 6 bases and 1 base respectively, with 13 bases between them. Germline V gene sequence: CDR1 SNHLY, CDR2 FYNNEI. The V call is TRBV2, the J call TRBJ2-6; no reliable D call. The starting material was PBMCs, obtained from a glioma patient whose treatment included an IDH1 peptide vaccine. This TCR came from a man aged 40-55 years with glioma. In DNA, the CDR3 is TGTGCCAGCAGCGACCACAGCGTTTCTGGGGCCAACGTCCTGACTTTC. Translation: CASSDHSVSGANVLTF.